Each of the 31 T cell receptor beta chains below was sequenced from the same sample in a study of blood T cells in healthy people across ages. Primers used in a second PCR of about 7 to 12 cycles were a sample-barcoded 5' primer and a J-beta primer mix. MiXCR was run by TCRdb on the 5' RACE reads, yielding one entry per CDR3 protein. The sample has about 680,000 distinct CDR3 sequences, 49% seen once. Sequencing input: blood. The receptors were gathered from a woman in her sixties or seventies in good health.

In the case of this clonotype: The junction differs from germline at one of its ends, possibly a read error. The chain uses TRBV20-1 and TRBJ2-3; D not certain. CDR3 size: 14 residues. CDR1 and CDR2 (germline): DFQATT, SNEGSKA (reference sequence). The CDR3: CSARDPLSTDTRYF. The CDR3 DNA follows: TGCAGTGCTAGAGATCCACTGAGCACCGATACGCGGTATTTT.

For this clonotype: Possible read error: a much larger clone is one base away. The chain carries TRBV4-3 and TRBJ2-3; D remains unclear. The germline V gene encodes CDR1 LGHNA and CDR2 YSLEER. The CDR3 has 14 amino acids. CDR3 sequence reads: CAGSQAGDTDTQYF. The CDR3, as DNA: TGCGCCGGCAGCCAAGCTGGGGACACAGATACGCAGTATTTT.

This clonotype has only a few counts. CDR3: CASSLEDRVYEQYF. The CDR3 bases are TGCGCCAGCAGCTTGGAGGACAGGGTATACGAGCAGTACTTC. This chain joins TRBV5-1 and TRBJ2-7, with 8 bases aligning to TRBD1. This CDR3 comprises 14 residues. The germline V gene has CDR1 SGHRS and CDR2 YFSETQ. J lost 4 bases, V lost 0 bases, and 3 bases had no gene match.

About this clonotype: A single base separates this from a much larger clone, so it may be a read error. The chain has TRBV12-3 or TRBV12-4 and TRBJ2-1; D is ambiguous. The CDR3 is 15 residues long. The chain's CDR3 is CACSLGQVNYNEQFF. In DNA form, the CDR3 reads TGTGCCTGCAGTTTAGGGCAGGTAAACTACAATGAGCAGTTCTTC.

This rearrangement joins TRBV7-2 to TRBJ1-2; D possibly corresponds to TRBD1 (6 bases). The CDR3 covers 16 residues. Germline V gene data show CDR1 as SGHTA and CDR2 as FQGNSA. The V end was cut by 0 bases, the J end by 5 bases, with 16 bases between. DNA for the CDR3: TGTGCCAGCAGCTTAGCCTGGGACACCAGCTTATATGGCTACACCTTC. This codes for CASSLAWDTSLYGYTF.

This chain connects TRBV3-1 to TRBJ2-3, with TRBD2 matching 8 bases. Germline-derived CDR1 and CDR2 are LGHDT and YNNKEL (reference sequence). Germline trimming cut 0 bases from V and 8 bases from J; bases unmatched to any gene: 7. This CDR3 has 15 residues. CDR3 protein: CASSQELRSGSTQYF. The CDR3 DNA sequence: TGTGCCAGCAGCCAAGAGCTTAGGAGCGGGAGTACGCAGTATTTT.

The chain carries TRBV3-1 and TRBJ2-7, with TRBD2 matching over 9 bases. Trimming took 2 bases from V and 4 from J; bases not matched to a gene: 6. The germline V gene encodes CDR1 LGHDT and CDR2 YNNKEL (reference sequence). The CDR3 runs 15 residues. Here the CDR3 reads CASSQYPAGGYEQYF. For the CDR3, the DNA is TGTGCCAGCAGCCAATATCCAGCGGGGGGATACGAGCAGTACTTC.

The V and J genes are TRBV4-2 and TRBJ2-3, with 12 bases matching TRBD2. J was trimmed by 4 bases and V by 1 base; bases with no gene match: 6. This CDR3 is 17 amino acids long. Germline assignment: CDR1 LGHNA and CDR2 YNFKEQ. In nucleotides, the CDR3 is TGTGCCAGCAGCCAAGGGCTAGCGGGAGGGCCCCCAGATACGCAGTATTTT. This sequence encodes CASSQGLAGGPPDTQYF.

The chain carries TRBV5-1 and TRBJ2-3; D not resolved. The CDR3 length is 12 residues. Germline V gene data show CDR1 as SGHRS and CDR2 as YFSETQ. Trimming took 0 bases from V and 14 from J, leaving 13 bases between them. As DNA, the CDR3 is TGCGCCAGCAGCTTGGAGGGTCGGCCTCCGTATTTT. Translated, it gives CASSLEGRPPYF.

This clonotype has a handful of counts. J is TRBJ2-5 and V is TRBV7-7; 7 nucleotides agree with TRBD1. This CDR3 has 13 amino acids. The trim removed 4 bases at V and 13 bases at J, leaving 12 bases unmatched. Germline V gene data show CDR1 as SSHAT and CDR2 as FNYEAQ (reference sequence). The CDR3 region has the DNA TGTGCCAGCAGCTCCAATGAGGGGGCGAGCTCGTACTTC. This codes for CASSSNEGASSYF.

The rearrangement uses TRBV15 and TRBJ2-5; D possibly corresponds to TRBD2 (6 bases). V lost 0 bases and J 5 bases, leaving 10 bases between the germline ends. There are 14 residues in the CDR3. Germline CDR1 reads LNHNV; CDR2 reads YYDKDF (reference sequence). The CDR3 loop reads CATSRDVLAETQYF. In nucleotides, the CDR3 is TGTGCCACCAGCAGAGATGTACTAGCCGAGACCCAGTACTTC.

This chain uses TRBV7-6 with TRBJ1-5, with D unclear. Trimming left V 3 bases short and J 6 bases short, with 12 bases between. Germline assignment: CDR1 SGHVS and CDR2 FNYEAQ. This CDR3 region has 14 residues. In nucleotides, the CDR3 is TGTGCCAGCAGCTTGGGCCCAGCGGCTCAGCCCCAGCATTTT. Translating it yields CASSLGPAAQPQHF.

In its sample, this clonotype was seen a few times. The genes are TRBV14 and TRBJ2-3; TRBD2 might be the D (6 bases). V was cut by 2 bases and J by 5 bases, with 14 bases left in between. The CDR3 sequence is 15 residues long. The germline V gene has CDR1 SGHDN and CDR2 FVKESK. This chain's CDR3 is CASSQQRRGGDTQYF. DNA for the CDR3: TGTGCCAGCAGCCAACAGCGGCGGGGCGGAGATACGCAGTATTTT.

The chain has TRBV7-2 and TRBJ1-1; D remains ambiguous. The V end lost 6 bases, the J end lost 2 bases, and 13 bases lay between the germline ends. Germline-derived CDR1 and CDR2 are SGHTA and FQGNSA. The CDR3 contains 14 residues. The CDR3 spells CASRSPGSNTEAFF. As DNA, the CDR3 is TGTGCCAGCAGGTCACCGGGATCCAACACTGAAGCTTTCTTT.

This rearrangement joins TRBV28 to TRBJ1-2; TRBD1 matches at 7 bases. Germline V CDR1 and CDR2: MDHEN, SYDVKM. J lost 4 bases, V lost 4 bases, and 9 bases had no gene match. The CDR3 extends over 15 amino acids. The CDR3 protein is CASSYPGQTFYGYTF. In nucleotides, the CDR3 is TGTGCCAGCAGTTATCCGGGACAGACTTTCTATGGCTACACCTTC.

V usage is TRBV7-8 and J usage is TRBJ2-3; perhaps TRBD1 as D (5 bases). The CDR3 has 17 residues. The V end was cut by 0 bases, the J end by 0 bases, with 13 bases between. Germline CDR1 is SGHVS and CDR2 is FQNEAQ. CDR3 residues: CASSLARQGLSTDTQYF. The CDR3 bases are TGTGCCAGCAGCTTAGCGCGCCAGGGCTTGAGCACAGATACGCAGTATTTT. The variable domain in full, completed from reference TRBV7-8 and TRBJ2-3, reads GAGVSQSPRYKVAKRGQDVALRCDPISGHVSLFWYQQALGQGPEFLTYFQNEAQLDKSGLPSDRFFAERPEGSVSTLKIQRTQQEDSAVYLCASSLARQGLSTDTQYFGPGTRLTVL.

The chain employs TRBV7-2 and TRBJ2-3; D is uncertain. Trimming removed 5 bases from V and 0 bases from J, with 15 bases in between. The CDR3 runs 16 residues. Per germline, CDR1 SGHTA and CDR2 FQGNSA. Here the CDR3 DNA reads TGTGCCAGCAGCCAACGGGTCGGTGGGAGCACAGATACGCAGTATTTT. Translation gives CASSQRVGGSTDTQYF.

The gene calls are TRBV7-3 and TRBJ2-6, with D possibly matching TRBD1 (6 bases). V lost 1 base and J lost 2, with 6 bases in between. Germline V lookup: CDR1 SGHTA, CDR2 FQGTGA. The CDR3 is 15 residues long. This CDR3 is CASSLRGPGANVLTF. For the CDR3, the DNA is TGTGCCAGCAGCTTAAGGGGGCCTGGGGCCAACGTCCTGACTTTC. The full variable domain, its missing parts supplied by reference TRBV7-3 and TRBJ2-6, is GAGVSQTPSNKVTEKGKYVELRCDPISGHTALYWYRQSLGQGPEFLIYFQGTGAADDSGLPNDRFFAVRPEGSVSTLKIQRTERGDSAVYLCASSLRGPGANVLTFGAGSRLTVL.

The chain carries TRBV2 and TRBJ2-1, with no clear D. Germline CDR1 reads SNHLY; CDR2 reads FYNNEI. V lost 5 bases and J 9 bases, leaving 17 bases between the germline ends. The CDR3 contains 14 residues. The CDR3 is CASSQPTATAEQFF. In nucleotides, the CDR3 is TGTGCCAGCAGTCAGCCTACGGCCACCGCTGAGCAGTTCTTC. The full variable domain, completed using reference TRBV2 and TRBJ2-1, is EPEVTQTPSHQVTQMGQEVILRCVPISNHLYFYWYRQILGQKVEFLVSFYNNEISEKSEIFDDQFSVERPDGSNFTLKIRSTKLEDSAMYFCASSQPTATAEQFFGPGTRLTVL.

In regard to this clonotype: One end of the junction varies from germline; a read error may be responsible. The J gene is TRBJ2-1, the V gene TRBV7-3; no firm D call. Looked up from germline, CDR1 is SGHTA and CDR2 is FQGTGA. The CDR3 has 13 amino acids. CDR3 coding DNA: TGTGCCAGCAGCGTAACACCGAGCACGGAGCAGTTCTTC. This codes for CASSVTPSTEQFF.

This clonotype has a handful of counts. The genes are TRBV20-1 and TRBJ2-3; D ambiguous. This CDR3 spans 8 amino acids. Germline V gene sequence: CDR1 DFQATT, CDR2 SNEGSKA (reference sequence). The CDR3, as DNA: TGCATGACAGATACGCAGTATTTT. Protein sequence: CMTDTQYF.

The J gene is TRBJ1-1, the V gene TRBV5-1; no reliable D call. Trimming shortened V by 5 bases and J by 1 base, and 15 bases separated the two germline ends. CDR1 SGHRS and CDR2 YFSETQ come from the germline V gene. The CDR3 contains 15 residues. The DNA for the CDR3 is TGCGCCAGCAGTATCTTTGGGCAGGCGAACACTGAAGCTTTCTTT. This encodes CASSIFGQANTEAFF. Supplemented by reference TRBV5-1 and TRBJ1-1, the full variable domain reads KAGVTQTPRYLIKTRGQQVTLSCSPISGHRSVSWYQQTPGQGLQFLFEYFSETQRNKGNFPGRFSGRQFSNSRSEMNVSTLELGDSALYLCASSIFGQANTEAFFGQGTRLTVV.

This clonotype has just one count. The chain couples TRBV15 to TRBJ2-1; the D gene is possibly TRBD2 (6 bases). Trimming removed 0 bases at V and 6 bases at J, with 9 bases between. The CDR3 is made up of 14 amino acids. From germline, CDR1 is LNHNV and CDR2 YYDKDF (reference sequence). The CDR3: CATSRDRRGNEQFF. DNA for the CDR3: TGTGCCACCAGCAGAGATCGGCGGGGCAATGAGCAGTTCTTC. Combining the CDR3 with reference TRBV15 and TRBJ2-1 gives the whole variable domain DAMVIQNPRYQVTQFGKPVTLSCSQTLNHNVMYWYQQKSSQAPKLLFHYYDKDFNNEADTPDNFQSRRPNTSFCFLDIRSPGLGDTAMYLCATSRDRRGNEQFFGPGTRLTVL.

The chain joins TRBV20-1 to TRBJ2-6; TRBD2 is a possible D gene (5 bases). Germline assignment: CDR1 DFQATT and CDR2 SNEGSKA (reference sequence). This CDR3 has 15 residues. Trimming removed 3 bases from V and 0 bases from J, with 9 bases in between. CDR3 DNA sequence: TGCAGTGCTAGCGGACTTTACTCTGGGGCCAACGTCCTGACTTTC. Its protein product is CSASGLYSGANVLTF.

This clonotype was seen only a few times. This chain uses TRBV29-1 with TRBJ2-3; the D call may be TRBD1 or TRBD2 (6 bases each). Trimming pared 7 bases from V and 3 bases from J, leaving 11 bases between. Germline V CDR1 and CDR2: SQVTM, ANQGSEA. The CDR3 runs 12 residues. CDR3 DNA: TGCAGCGCAGGGGACTCAACAGATACGCAGTATTTT. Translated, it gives CSAGDSTDTQYF.

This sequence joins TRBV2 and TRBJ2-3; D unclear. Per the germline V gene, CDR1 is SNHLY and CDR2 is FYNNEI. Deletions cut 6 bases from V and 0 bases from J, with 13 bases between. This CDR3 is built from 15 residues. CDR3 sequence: CASRMIGKSTDTQYF. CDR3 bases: TGTGCCAGCAGGATGATAGGAAAGAGCACAGATACGCAGTATTTT.

This CDR3 is CASSVGQGVWYGYTF. The CDR3 DNA reads TGTGCCAGCAGCGTGGGACAGGGTGTGTGGTATGGCTACACCTTC. The chain carries TRBV7-2 and TRBJ1-2, with 9 bases that match TRBD1. With 5 bases clipped from V and 5 bases from J, the junction kept 9 bases outside the gene matches. CDR1 SGHTA and CDR2 FQGNSA come from the germline V gene. CDR3 size: 15 residues.

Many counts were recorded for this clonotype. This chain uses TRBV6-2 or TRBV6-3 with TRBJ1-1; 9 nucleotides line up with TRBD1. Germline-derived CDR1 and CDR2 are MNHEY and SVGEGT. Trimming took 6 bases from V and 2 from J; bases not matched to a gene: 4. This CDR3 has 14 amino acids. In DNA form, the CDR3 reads TGTGCCAGCAGGTACAGGGGGCTTAACACTGAAGCTTTCTTT. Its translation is CASRYRGLNTEAFF.

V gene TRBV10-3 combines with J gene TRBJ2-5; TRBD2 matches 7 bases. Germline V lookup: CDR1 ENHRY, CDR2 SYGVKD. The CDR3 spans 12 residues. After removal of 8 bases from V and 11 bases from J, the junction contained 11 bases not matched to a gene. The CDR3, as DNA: TGTGCCATCTGGGCGGGAGTGGGTGAGCAGTACTTC. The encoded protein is CAIWAGVGEQYF.

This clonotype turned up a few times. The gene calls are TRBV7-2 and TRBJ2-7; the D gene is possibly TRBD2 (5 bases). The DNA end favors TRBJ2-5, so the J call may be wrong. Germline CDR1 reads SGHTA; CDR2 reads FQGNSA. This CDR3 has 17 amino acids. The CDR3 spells CASSSPRVREIEETQYF. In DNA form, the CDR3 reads TGTGCCAGCAGCTCTCCCCGAGTTAGGGAGATTGAGGAGACCCAGTACTTC.

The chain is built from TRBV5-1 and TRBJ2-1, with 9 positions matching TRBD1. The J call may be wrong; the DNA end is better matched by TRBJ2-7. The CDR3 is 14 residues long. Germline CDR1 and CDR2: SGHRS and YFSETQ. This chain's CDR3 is CASSSGQGLNEQYF. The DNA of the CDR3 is TGCGCCAGCAGCTCTGGACAGGGGTTAAACGAGCAGTACTTC.